This TCR beta chain was obtained from a study of T cell responses to AZD1222 COVID-19 vaccine. On the study more broadly: Second-dose intervals of approximately 4 or approximately 12 weeks were pooled.

CDR3 length equals 16 residues. V lost 1 base and J lost 4, with 13 bases in between. Per germline, CDR1 KGHSH and CDR2 LQKENI. Some clones are missing from TCRdb's copy, which holds only in-frame ones; the method was immunoSEQ multiplex PCR. Here the sample spans about 160,000 clones, roughly nine tenths being singletons. Overall study findings and caveats: Donor demographics were predominantly white British with a female majority; clonal diversity may be underestimated. Repertoires were obtained solely post-peak T cell response. There were vaccine-associated CD4 TCRs across spike, dominant at 160-218 and 743-854.

This clone turned up a few times. Its antigen is still unknown. V usage is TRBV18 and J usage is TRBJ1-4, with D maybe TRBD1 (5 bases). This clonotype was obtained from an adult in good health. The sample was peripheral blood, taken on day 0 of AZD1222 vaccination. In DNA form, the CDR3 reads TGTGCCAGCTCACCACTGACAGAAGGGGTTAATGAAAAACTGTTTTTT. Its translation is CASSPLTEGVNEKLFF.